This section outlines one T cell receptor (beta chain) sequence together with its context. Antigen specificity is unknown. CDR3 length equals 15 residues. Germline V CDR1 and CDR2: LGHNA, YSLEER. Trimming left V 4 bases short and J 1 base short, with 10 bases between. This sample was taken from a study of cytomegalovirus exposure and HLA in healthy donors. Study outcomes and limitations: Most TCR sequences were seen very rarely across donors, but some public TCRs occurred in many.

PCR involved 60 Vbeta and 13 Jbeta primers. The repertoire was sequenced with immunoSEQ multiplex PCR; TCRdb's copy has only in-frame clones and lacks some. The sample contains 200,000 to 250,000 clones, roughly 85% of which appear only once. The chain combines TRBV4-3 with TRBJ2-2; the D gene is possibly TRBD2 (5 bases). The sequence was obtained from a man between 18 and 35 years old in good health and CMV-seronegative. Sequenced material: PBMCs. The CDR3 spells CASSLRGWNTGELFF. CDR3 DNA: TGCGCCAGCAGCCTTAGAGGGTGGAACACCGGGGAGCTGTTTTTT.